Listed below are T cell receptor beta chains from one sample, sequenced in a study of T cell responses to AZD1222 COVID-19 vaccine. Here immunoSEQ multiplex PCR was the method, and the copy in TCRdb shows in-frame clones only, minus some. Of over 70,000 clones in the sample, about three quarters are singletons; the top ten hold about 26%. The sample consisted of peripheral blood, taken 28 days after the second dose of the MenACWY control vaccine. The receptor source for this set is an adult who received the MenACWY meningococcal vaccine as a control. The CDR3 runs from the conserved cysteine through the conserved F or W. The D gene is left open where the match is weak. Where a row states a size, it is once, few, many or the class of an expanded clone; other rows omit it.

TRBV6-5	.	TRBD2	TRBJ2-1	CASSLRGGYDNEQFF	TGTGCCAGCAGTTTACGGGGGGGGTATGACAATGAGCAGTTCTTC
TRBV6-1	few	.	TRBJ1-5	CASSEWGPYQPQHF	TGTGCCAGCAGTGAATGGGGGCCCTATCAGCCCCAGCATTTT
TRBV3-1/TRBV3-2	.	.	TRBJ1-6	CASSQVRPNSPLHF	TGTGCCAGCAGCCAAGTGCGACCTAATTCACCCCTCCACTTT
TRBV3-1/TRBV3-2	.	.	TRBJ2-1	CASSQGVSRGAWNEQFF	TGTGCCAGCAGCCAAGGGGTCTCGAGAGGCGCGTGGAATGAGCAGTTCTTC
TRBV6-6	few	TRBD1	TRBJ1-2	CASSYGTGGGYTF	TGTGCCAGCAGTTATGGGACAGGGGGTGGCTACACCTTC
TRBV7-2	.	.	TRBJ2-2	CASSLNRNTGELFF	TGTGCCAGCAGCTTAAACCGGAACACCGGGGAGCTGTTTTTT
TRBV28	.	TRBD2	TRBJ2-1	CASSSRTSGSINEQFF	TGTGCCAGCAGTTCGCGGACTAGCGGGAGTATTAATGAGCAGTTCTTC
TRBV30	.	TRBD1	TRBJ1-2	CAWSGRDRGVNGYTF	TGTGCCTGGAGTGGCCGGGACAGGGGGGTAAATGGCTACACCTTC
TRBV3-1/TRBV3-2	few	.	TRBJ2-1	CASSVGVGGFSYNEQFF	TGTGCCAGCAGCGTTGGCGTCGGGGGTTTCTCCTACAATGAGCAGTTCTTC
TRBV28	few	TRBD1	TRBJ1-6	CASSSETGTASSYNSPLHF	TGTGCCAGCAGTTCCGAGACCGGGACAGCCAGCTCCTATAATTCACCCCTCCACTTT
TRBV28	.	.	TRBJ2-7	CASSPKWGDEQYF	TGTGCCAGCAGTCCGAAATGGGGTGACGAGCAGTACTTC
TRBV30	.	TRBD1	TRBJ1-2	CAWGLPGQGLLGYTF	TGTGCCTGGGGATTACCGGGACAGGGTTTGTTGGGCTACACCTTC
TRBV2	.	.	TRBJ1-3	CASRVSSGNTIYF	TGTGCCAGCAGAGTCAGCTCTGGAAACACCATATATTTT
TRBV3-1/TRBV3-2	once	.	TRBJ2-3	CASSQDKGSTDTQYF	TGTGCCAGCAGCCAAGATAAGGGAAGCACAGATACGCAGTATTTT
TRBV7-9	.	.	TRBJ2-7	CASSLEGGEQYF	TGTGCCAGCAGCTTAGAAGGGGGCGAGCAGTACTTC
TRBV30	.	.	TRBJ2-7	CAHGVIEQYF	TGTGCCCACGGGGTTATCGAGCAGTACTTC
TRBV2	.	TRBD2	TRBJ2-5	CASSAVGGETQYF	TGTGCCAGCAGCGCGGTGGGAGGGGAGACCCAGTACTTC
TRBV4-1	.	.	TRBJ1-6	CASSMEQGSSYNSPLHF	TGCGCCAGCAGCATGGAACAGGGTAGCTCCTATAATTCACCCCTCCACTTT